This is a list of T cell receptor beta chains from one sample in a study of shared clonotypes between healthy human individuals. Repertoires were generated with immunoSEQ multiplex PCR, while TCRdb's copy carries only in-frame clones and drops some. Of about 2 million clones in the sample, roughly 96% were seen once. The sequenced material came from naive CD4+ T cells sorted from blood. The receptors derive from a man younger than 35 in good health. Each CDR3 is given with its conserved first and last residue. Fields, in order: D gene, CDR3 length, V gene, J gene, CDR3 protein, CDR3 DNA. D genes are given only for firm matches.

d_call: TRBD1; cdr3_length: 15; v_call: TRBV27; j_call: TRBJ1-1; cdr3_aa: CASTYRGEKNTEAFF; cdr3_nt: TGTGCCAGCACTTACAGGGGTGAGAAAAACACTGAAGCTTTCTTT
d_call: .; cdr3_length: 15; v_call: TRBV7-9; j_call: TRBJ2-7; cdr3_aa: CASSSGTSLGYEQYF; cdr3_nt: TGTGCCAGCAGCTCCGGGACATCCCTCGGGTACGAGCAGTACTTC
d_call: TRBD2; cdr3_length: 14; v_call: TRBV30; j_call: TRBJ2-5; cdr3_aa: CASSRLAGEATQYF; cdr3_nt: TGTGCCTCCAGTCGGCTAGCGGGAGAGGCGACCCAGTACTTC
d_call: .; cdr3_length: 11; v_call: TRBV12-5; j_call: TRBJ2-7; cdr3_aa: CASGSGGTANF; cdr3_nt: TGTGCTAGTGGTTCGGGCGGGACAGCCAACTTC
d_call: .; cdr3_length: 15; v_call: TRBV5-4; j_call: TRBJ2-5; cdr3_aa: CASSPQGGGGKTQYF; cdr3_nt: TGTGCCAGCAGCCCACAGGGTGGGGGCGGGAAGACCCAGTACTTC
d_call: TRBD1; cdr3_length: 14; v_call: TRBV6-6; j_call: TRBJ1-5; cdr3_aa: CASRKTGAGQPQHF; cdr3_nt: TGTGCCAGCAGAAAGACAGGGGCCGGGCAGCCCCAGCATTTT
d_call: TRBD2; cdr3_length: 18; v_call: TRBV4-2; j_call: TRBJ2-1; cdr3_aa: CASSQEWTSGGPGDEQFF; cdr3_nt: TGTGCCAGCAGCCAAGAGTGGACTAGCGGGGGGCCAGGGGATGAGCAGTTCTTC
d_call: .; cdr3_length: 16; v_call: TRBV7-9; j_call: TRBJ2-3; cdr3_aa: CASSLVGGGMSYTQYF; cdr3_nt: TGTGCCAGCAGCTTAGTGGGCGGCGGGATGAGTTATACGCAGTATTTT
d_call: .; cdr3_length: 11; v_call: TRBV5-1; j_call: TRBJ2-1; cdr3_aa: CASTNYNEQFF; cdr3_nt: TGCGCCAGCACTAATTACAATGAGCAGTTCTTC
d_call: TRBD1; cdr3_length: 14; v_call: TRBV19; j_call: TRBJ1-5; cdr3_aa: CATRGGVGKQPQHF; cdr3_nt: TGTGCCACCAGGGGGGGCGTGGGAAAACAGCCCCAGCATTTT
d_call: .; cdr3_length: 13; v_call: TRBV30; j_call: TRBJ2-7; cdr3_aa: CAWSSMILGEQYF; cdr3_nt: TGTGCCTGGAGTTCGATGATTCTCGGAGAGCAGTACTTC
d_call: TRBD1; cdr3_length: 14; v_call: TRBV19; j_call: TRBJ1-2; cdr3_aa: CASSARTGDYGYTF; cdr3_nt: TGTGCCAGTAGCGCCAGGACAGGGGACTATGGCTACACCTTC
d_call: TRBD1; cdr3_length: 14; v_call: TRBV29-1; j_call: TRBJ2-5; cdr3_aa: CSVGRDRAKETQYF; cdr3_nt: TGCAGCGTTGGGAGAGACAGGGCGAAAGAGACCCAGTACTTC
d_call: .; cdr3_length: 14; v_call: TRBV19; j_call: TRBJ2-7; cdr3_aa: CASSIGQEPYEQYF; cdr3_nt: TGTGCCAGTAGTATAGGACAGGAACCTTACGAGCAGTACTTC
d_call: .; cdr3_length: 15; v_call: TRBV18; j_call: TRBJ1-4; cdr3_aa: CASSPPGQGGEKLFF; cdr3_nt: TGTGCCAGCTCACCACCGGGGCAGGGTGGGGAAAAACTGTTTTTT
d_call: TRBD2; cdr3_length: 18; v_call: TRBV11-2; j_call: TRBJ2-3; cdr3_aa: CASSPRFRLAGSTDTQYF; cdr3_nt: TGTGCCAGCAGCCCGAGGTTCAGGTTAGCGGGTAGCACAGATACGCAGTATTTT
d_call: .; cdr3_length: 13; v_call: TRBV10-1; j_call: TRBJ2-7; cdr3_aa: CASEAGPTYEQYF; cdr3_nt: TGCGCCAGCGAGGCAGGGCCAACCTACGAGCAGTACTTC
d_call: .; cdr3_length: 15; v_call: TRBV21-1; j_call: TRBJ2-7; cdr3_aa: CASGPPPGHSYEQYF; cdr3_nt: TGTGCCAGCGGGCCTCCCCCGGGACACAGCTACGAGCAGTACTTC